The 8 T cell receptor beta chains listed next were all sequenced from one sample in a study of blood T cells in healthy people across ages. A J-beta primer mix and a sample-barcoded 5' primer were used in a second PCR of about 7 to 12 cycles. From the 5' RACE reads, TCRdb called clonotypes with MiXCR, one entry per CDR3 protein. The table shows more than 650,000 distinct CDR3 sequences, with 20% to 25% occurring only once. Specimen: blood. The origin of the receptors is a man between 70 and 80 years old in good health.

This clonotype was recorded a few times. The genes are TRBV11-3 and TRBJ2-5, with a possible D match to TRBD1 (6 bases). Trimming shortened V by 7 bases and J by 3 bases, and 12 bases separated the two germline ends. The CDR3 is made up of 13 amino acids. The germline V gene has CDR1 SGHNT and CDR2 YENEEA. DNA of the CDR3: TGTGCCAGCACCCCACAGGGTGAAGAGACCCAGTACTTC. As protein: CASTPQGEETQYF. Full variable domain (rest looked up from reference TRBV11-3 and TRBJ2-5): EAGVVQSPRYKIIEKKQPVAFWCNPISGHNTLYWYLQNLGQGPELLIRYENEEAVDDSQLPKDRFSAERLKGVDSTLKIQPAELGDSAVYLCASTPQGEETQYFGPGTRLLVL.

The chain joins TRBV5-5 to TRBJ2-1; D call uncertain. Trimming pared 0 bases from V and 5 bases from J, leaving 15 bases between. Germline CDR1 SGHKS, CDR2 YYEKEE (reference sequence). The CDR3 loop spans 16 amino acids. CDR3 sequence reads: CASSLDVPPLHNEQFF. CDR3 in DNA: TGTGCCAGCAGCTTGGACGTTCCCCCCCTCCACAATGAGCAGTTCTTC.

The chain recombines TRBV2 with TRBJ2-6; TRBD2 might be the D (5 bases). In germline, CDR1 is SNHLY, CDR2 FYNNEI. The CDR3 length is 15 residues. Deletions cut 2 bases from V and 0 bases from J, with 5 bases between. The CDR3 nucleotides read TGTGCCAGCAGTGAACGGGGCTCTGGGGCCAACGTCCTGACTTTC. Translated: CASSERGSGANVLTF.

V and J are TRBV29-1 and TRBJ1-4; TRBD1 might be the D (6 bases). Germline V gives CDR1 SQVTM, CDR2 ANQGSEA. V gave up 5 bases and J gave up 6 bases, with 16 bases separating them. The CDR3 contains 14 residues. CDR3 region: CSVSWGQAYEKLFF. The CDR3 DNA follows: TGCAGCGTTTCATGGGGGCAAGCTTATGAAAAACTGTTTTTT.

This clonotype occurred a few times. The CDR3 DNA reads as TGTGCCACTCTAGGGCACCTAGAAAAACTGTTTTTT. It encodes CATLGHLEKLFF. This sequence joins TRBV28 and TRBJ1-4; D unclear. In germline, CDR1 is MDHEN, CDR2 SYDVKM. The CDR3 is made up of 12 amino acids. The germline V and J ends were trimmed by 10 bases and 8 bases, with 14 bases remaining between them.

This clonotype was recorded a few times. CDR3 amino acids: CASSYLDGLNTGELFF. The CDR3, as DNA: TGTGCCAGCAGCTACCTCGACGGACTGAACACCGGGGAGCTGTTTTTT. The chain has TRBV11-1 and TRBJ2-2; perhaps TRBD2 as D (5 bases). Germline CDR1 reads SGHAT; CDR2 reads FQDESV (reference sequence). The CDR3 is 16 amino acids. The ends were cut back, 4 bases at V and 1 base at J, with 13 bases in the middle.

This rearrangement joins TRBV5-1 to TRBJ2-3; 8 bases are a match to TRBD1. Unmatched junction bases numbered 10, after V lost 3 bases and J lost 7 bases. This CDR3 has 15 amino acids. CDR1 is SGHRS and CDR2 is YFSETQ in the germline V gene. The CDR3 loop reads CASSSGTGDTNTQYF. The CDR3 region has the DNA TGCGCCAGCAGCTCTGGGACAGGTGACACTAATACGCAGTATTTT. Drawing the rest from reference TRBV5-1 and TRBJ2-3, the complete variable domain is KAGVTQTPRYLIKTRGQQVTLSCSPISGHRSVSWYQQTPGQGLQFLFEYFSETQRNKGNFPGRFSGRQFSNSRSEMNVSTLELGDSALYLCASSSGTGDTNTQYFGPGTRLTVL.

The chain carries TRBV12-3 or TRBV12-4 and TRBJ2-1, with 7 bases aligning to TRBD2. The closer fit of TRBJ2-5 to the DNA end suggests the J call may be wrong. This CDR3 is built from 16 residues. The CDR3 DNA is TGTGCCAGCAGCCCTACTAGCGCACCCTCAGGGGAGACCCAGTACTTC. Translation gives CASSPTSAPSGETQYF.